This T cell receptor beta chain is from a study of T cell responses to AZD1222 COVID-19 vaccine. Study results and limitations: Repertoires were obtained solely post-peak T cell response. Females made up more of the donors, who were largely white British, and clonal diversity may have come out too low. Close to half of spike-specific TCRs reportedly recognize unmutated variant regions. Of the AZD1222 recipients, only 5 or 6 were seropositive at baseline.

The CDR3 has 15 residues. V lost 0 bases to trimming and J lost 6 bases, with 14 bases between them. Data came from immunoSEQ multiplex PCR; TCRdb stores just in-frame clones and leaves some out. This sample has fewer than 130,000 clones, with roughly 92% found just once. A note on this clone: Its specificity is not known.

The specimen comprised peripheral blood, sampled 28 days after the second AZD1222 dose. V gene TRBV6-7 combines with J gene TRBJ1-2; D is perhaps TRBD1 (6 bases). TRBV6-7 counts as an open reading frame of uncertain function. This clonotype was sampled from an adult who received the AZD1222 COVID-19 vaccine. The CDR3 nucleotides are TGTGCCAGCAGTTACTCGAGACAGGTATCGAATGGCTACACCTTC. Translating gives CASSYSRQVSNGYTF.